This TCR beta chain was sequenced during a study of T cells in Graves' hyperthyroidism and ophthalmopathy. Study-wide results and limits: The model predicted ophthalmopathy a median approximately six months before onset. Ophthalmopathy cases were set apart from stable hyperthyroidism by a 13 V-J model.

Template material for amplifying TCR beta CDR3 regions consisted of RNA transcripts. Initially, a first-round RT-PCR of the TCR CDR3 employed the HTBI primer set. One entry per CDR3 protein, called by TCRdb with MiXCR from the multiplex PCR reads. The table lists about 380,000 distinct CDR3 sequences, approximately 15% of them singletons. Note on this clonotype: No antigen is known for it. A much larger clone sits a single nucleotide away, making a read error possible.

Trimming at V came to 6 bases and at J to 4 bases, leaving 6 bases not matched to a gene. This CDR3 contains 16 residues. Germline V gene lookup returns CDR1 SNHLY and CDR2 FYNNEI. The chain joins TRBV2 to TRBJ2-3; TRBD2 agrees at 14 bases. The source is a woman aged 55 to 70 with Graves' hyperthyroidism. The sequencing input was blood. CDR3 DNA sequence: TGTGCCAGCAGGGCATCGGGACTAGCGGGAGCAGATACGCAGTATTTT. Protein product: CASRASGLAGADTQYF.